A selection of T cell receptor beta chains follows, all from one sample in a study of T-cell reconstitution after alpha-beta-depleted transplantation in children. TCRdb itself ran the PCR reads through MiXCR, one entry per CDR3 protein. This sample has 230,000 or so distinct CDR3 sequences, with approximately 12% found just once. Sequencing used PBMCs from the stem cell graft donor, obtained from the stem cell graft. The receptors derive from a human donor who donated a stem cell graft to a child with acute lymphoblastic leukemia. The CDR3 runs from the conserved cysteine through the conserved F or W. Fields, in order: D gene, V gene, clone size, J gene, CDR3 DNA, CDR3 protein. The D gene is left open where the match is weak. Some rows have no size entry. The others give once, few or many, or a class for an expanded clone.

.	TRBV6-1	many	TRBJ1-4	TGTGCCAGCAGTCTTCGCTTACAGGTTCCGAATGAAAAACTGTTTTTT	CASSLRLQVPNEKLFF
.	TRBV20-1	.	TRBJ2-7	TGCAGTGCTAGAGATATTGGGAACGAGCAGTACTTC	CSARDIGNEQYF
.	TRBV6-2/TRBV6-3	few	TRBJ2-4	TGTGCCAGCAGTTACTCGTACCAGGGGCGCACCAAAAACATTCAGTACTTC	CASSYSYQGRTKNIQYF
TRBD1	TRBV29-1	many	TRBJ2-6	TGCAGCGTCCGGGGACAGGGGGTCCCCTCTGGGGCCAACGTCCTGACTTTC	CSVRGQGVPSGANVLTF
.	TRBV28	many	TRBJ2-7	TGTGCCAGCAGCCATAGGACTGTCTCCTACGAGCAGTACTTC	CASSHRTVSYEQYF
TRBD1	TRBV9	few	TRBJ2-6	TGTGCCAGCAGCGTAGATGGGGCCGGAGTCGTGGCAGGGGGTAGTGGGGCCAACGTCCTGACTTTC	CASSVDGAGVVAGGSGANVLTF
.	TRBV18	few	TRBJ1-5	TGTGCCAGCTCACCCAAAAACGATCAGCCCCAGCATTTT	CASSPKNDQPQHF
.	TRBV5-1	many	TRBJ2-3	TGCGCCAGCAGCTTGGGCTTTACGGACACAGATACGCAGTATTTT	CASSLGFTDTDTQYF
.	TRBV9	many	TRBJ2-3	TGTGCCAGCAGCGTCTCCGCGACCACAGATACGCAGTATTTT	CASSVSATTDTQYF
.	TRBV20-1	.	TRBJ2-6	TGCAGTGCCCCGTTTTCTCGCTCTGGGGCCAACGTCCTGACTTTC	CSAPFSRSGANVLTF
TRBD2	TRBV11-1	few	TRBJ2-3	TGTGCCAGCAGCCGGGACTACACAGATACGCAGTATTTT	CASSRDYTDTQYF
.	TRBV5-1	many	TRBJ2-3	TGCGCCAGCAGCTCGGCCCGGGGAAGTGGATCCTATCCCACAGATACGCAGTATTTT	CASSSARGSGSYPTDTQYF
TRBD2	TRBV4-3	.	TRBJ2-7	TGCGCCAGCAGCCAAGGACTAGCGGGGGGGTACGAGCAGTACTTC	CASSQGLAGGYEQYF
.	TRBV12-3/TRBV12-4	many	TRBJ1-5	TGTGCCAGCAGTTTAGCCAGGGAGGATCAGCCCCAGCATTTT	CASSLAREDQPQHF
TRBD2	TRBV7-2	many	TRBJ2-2	TGTGCCAGCAGCTTAGTTAGCGGGGGCTTGAACACCGGGGAGCTGTTTTTT	CASSLVSGGLNTGELFF
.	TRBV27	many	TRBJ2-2	TGTGCCAGCAGTCCCAAGCGGGACACCGGGGAGCTGTTTTTT	CASSPKRDTGELFF
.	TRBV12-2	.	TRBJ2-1	TGTGCAAGTCGCTTAGAAGCGGTGATCTCCTACAATGAGCAGTTCTTC	CASRLEAVISYNEQFF
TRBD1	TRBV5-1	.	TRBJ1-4	TGCGCCAGCAGCTTACCAACAGGGGGTAGAACTAATGAAAAACTGTTTTTT	CASSLPTGGRTNEKLFF
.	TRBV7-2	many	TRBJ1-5	TGTGCCAGCAGCTTAGACAGCAGGGGTCAGCCCCAGCATTTT	CASSLDSRGQPQHF
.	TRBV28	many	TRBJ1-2	TGTGCCAGCAGTCCAGGAGCAGGTTATGGCTACACCTTC	CASSPGAGYGYTF
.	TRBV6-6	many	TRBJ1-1	TGTGCCAGCAGTTACTTCCTAGGGGCTGAAGCTTTCTTT	CASSYFLGAEAFF
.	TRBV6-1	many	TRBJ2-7	TGTGCCAGCAGACGGACAGATCAATCCTACGAGCAGTACTTC	CASRRTDQSYEQYF
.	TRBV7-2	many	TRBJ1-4	TGTGCCAGCAGCTTACTGTACCCCGGCCAGACTAATGAAAAACTGTTTTTT	CASSLLYPGQTNEKLFF
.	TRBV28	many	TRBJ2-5	TGTGCCAGCAGTTTATACACAGAGACCCAGTACTTC	CASSLYTETQYF
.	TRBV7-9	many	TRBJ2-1	TGTGCCAGCAGCCCGTCAAATGAGCAGTTCTTC	CASSPSNEQFF
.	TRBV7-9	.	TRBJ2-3	TGTGCCAGCAGCCGCAGGGACCTCAGAACAGATACGCAGTATTTT	CASSRRDLRTDTQYF
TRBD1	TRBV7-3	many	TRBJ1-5	TGTGCCAGCAGCTGGACAGGGGAGGAAGCGGGGGGCAATCAGCCCCAGCATTTT	CASSWTGEEAGGNQPQHF